This TCR beta chain is from a study of blood T cell repertoires in COVID-19. On the study more broadly: From the United States, Italy and Spain came samples of acute and convalescent COVID-19.

This clone was counted once. In the original processing: Amplified reference gene primers provided the basis for estimating nucleated cell counts. Profiling relied on immunoSEQ multiplex PCR, and the TCRdb table lists in-frame clones only, not all of them. The V and J calls and clone size are taken from that table; D and trimming were inferred from the DNA. The sample lists 450,000 or so clones, approximately 91% occurring once. The CDR3 has 12 amino acids. Germline V gene lookup returns CDR1 SEHNR and CDR2 FQNEAQ (reference sequence). With 3 bases removed from V and 6 bases from J, the gap between germline ends came to 6 bases.

This clonotype originated in a woman between 40 and 55 years old with COVID-19, enrolled during active disease. The specimen was peripheral blood. The V gene is TRBV7-9, the J gene TRBJ2-1; D not certain. The CDR3: CASSFISNEQFF. As DNA, the CDR3 is TGTGCCAGCAGCTTTATCTCCAATGAGCAGTTCTTC.